The source of this T cell receptor (beta chain) is a study of response to subunit inactivated influenza vaccine. This clonotype was counted at least ten times. This CDR3 region has 16 residues. V was clipped by 7 bases and J by 0 bases, with 13 bases between them. Germline CDR1 and CDR2: ENHRY and SYGVKD. TCRdb re-called the RT-PCR reads with MiXCR, one entry per CDR3 protein. Here the sample spans roughly 460,000 distinct CDR3 sequences, roughly 11% being singletons. This clonotype was obtained from a man aged 45-60 years who received an inactivated influenza vaccine. The rearrangement uses TRBV10-3 and TRBJ2-6, with a weak D call TRBD1 (6 bases). Sequencing used PBMCs from blood, obtained roughly 47 days after vaccination. CDR3 protein: CAIMSRGASGANVLTF. The CDR3 region has the DNA TGTGCCATCATGAGCAGGGGTGCCTCTGGGGCCAACGTCCTGACTTTC.